This T cell receptor beta chain appears in the sequencing data of a study of Ad26.COV2.S vaccination and SARS-CoV-2 variants. Notes on the study in general: Ad26.COV2.S recipients had broader spike-specific TCRs (P = 0.0014). The study found similar non-spike TCR breadth in vaccine and placebo recipients. Considerable breadth of spike-specific CD8+ and CD4+ T cell responses has reportedly been documented following vaccination.

As regards this clone: What it binds is not known.

There are 15 residues in the CDR3. V was pared by 8 bases and J by 0 bases, with 14 bases between. Germline V gene data show CDR1 as MNHEY and CDR2 as SMNVEV (reference sequence). Treatment indicated: roughly 20 received Ad26.COV2.S at low or high dose, single or two shots; about 5 received placebo; per-sample allocation not given. Sampling happened 63 days after the first vaccine or placebo injection. Data came from immunoSEQ multiplex PCR; TCRdb stores just in-frame clones and leaves some out. This table holds around 450,000 clones, roughly 87% found once. The chain recombines TRBV27 with TRBJ2-1, with a possible D match to TRBD2 (6 bases). The TCR sequence derives from a person between 18 and 60 years old who received the Ad26.COV2.S COVID-19 vaccine or a placebo. The source was peripheral blood, collected in a trial of Ad26.COV2.S vaccine versus placebo. CDR3 residues: CASQLAPSSYNEQFF. CDR3 sequence (DNA): TGTGCCAGCCAACTAGCCCCCAGCTCCTACAATGAGCAGTTCTTC.